In this sample, the clone carrying this T cell receptor (beta chain) turned up once. Its antigen remains unknown. This sample was taken from a study of cytomegalovirus exposure and HLA in healthy donors. Study-wide findings and caveats: Clusters of TCRs from the first cohort tended to co-occur in the 130 or so validation repertoires (as a later analysis found).

The CDR3 spans 14 residues. In germline, CDR1 is SGHRS, CDR2 YFSETQ. V was pared by 4 bases and J by 1 base, with 9 bases between. TCRdb's copy holds only in-frame clones and misses some; the assay was immunoSEQ multiplex PCR. The sample carries 50,000 to 65,000 clones, over 85% recorded once. Specimen: PBMCs. This rearrangement joins TRBV5-1 to TRBJ1-3; D possibly corresponds to TRBD1 (5 bases). The clonotype originates from a woman under 30 in good health and CMV-seropositive. CDR3 sequence: CASSQGVSGNTIYF. CDR3 in DNA: TGCGCCAGCAGCCAAGGGGTTTCTGGAAACACCATATATTTT.